Reported below is one TCR beta chain. Germline lookup yields CDR1 DFQATT and CDR2 SNEGSKA (reference sequence). V lost 3 bases, J lost 7 bases, and 21 bases lay in between. This CDR3 has 15 amino acids. This entry comes from a study of control samples from healthy donors and cancer patients. Method: immunoSEQ multiplex PCR; TCRdb's copy keeps in-frame clones and lacks some. The table records 150,000 to 190,000 clones, 93% of them present only once. Sample: blood. V is TRBV20-1 and J is TRBJ1-2, with no clear D. This TCR derives from a man in his forties or fifties in good health. This CDR3 is CSASSPDVGHGGYTF. The CDR3 DNA reads TGCAGTGCTAGTTCTCCGGACGTCGGTCACGGTGGCTACACCTTC.